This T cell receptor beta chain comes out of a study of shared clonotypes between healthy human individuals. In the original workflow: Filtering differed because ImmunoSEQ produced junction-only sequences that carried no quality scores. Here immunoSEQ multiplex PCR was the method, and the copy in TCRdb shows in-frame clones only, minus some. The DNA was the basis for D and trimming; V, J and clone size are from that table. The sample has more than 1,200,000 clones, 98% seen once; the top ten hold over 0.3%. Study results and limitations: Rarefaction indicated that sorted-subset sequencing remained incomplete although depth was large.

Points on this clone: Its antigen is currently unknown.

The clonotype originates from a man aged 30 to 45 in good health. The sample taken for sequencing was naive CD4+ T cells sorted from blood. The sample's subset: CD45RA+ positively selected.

The CDR3 spells CASSPGMTYNEQFF. In DNA, the CDR3 is TGCGCCAGCAGTCCCGGGATGACCTACAATGAGCAGTTCTTC. This sequence joins TRBV5-1 and TRBJ2-1; TRBD2 is a possible D gene (5 bases). V lost 5 bases, J lost 2 bases, and 11 bases lay in between. CDR1 SGHRS and CDR2 YFSETQ come from the germline V gene. This CDR3 comprises 14 residues.